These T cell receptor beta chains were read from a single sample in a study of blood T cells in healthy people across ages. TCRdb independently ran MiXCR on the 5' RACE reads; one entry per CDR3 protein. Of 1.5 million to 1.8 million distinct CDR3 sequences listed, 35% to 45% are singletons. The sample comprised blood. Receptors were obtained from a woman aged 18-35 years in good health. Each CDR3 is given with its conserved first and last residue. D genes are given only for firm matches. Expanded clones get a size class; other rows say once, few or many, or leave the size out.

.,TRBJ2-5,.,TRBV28,TGTGCCAGCAGTTTGGGTTCGTTGGAGACCCAGTACTTC,CASSLGSLETQYF
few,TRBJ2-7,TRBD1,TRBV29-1,TGCAGCGTTTCTTGGGACAGGGCGTACGAGCAGTACTTC,CSVSWDRAYEQYF
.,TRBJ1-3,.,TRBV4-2,TGTGCCAGCAGCCAAGATCCGGGGATGGAAAACACCATATATTTT,CASSQDPGMENTIYF
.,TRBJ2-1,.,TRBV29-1,TGCAGCGTTGAGAGTCTCCTACAGGAGCAGTTCTTC,CSVESLLQEQFF
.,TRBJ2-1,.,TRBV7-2,TGTGCCAGCAGCTACCTAGCCCAGGAGCAGTTCTTC,CASSYLAQEQFF
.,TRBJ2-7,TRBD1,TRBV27,TGTGCCAGCAGTTTATCGGACAGGGGGAATGAGCAGTACTTC,CASSLSDRGNEQYF
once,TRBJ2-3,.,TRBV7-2,TGTGCCAGCAGCTTATGGGCGGGTAACGCAGATACGCAGTATTTT,CASSLWAGNADTQYF
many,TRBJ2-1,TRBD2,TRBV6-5,TGTGCCAGCAGTTACTCGGGACTAGCCGAGGTCTACAATGAGCAGTTCTTC,CASSYSGLAEVYNEQFF
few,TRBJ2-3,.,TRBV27,TGTGCCAGCAGTTTCCAGGCAGCAGATACGCAGTATTTT,CASSFQAADTQYF
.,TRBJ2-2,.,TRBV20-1,TGCAGTGCTAGAGTAAGGGGAGAATTGAACACCGGGGAGCTGTTTTTT,CSARVRGELNTGELFF
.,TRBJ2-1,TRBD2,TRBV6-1,TGTGCCAGCAGTGTCTATAGCGGGGGTTACAATGAGCAGTTCTTC,CASSVYSGGYNEQFF
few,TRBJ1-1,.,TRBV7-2,TGTGCCAGCAGCCCACACCTGAACACTGAAGCTTTCTTT,CASSPHLNTEAFF
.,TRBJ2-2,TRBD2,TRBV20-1,TGCAGTGCTAGAGACAATCAAGGAAGGACTAGCGGATACACCGGGGAGCTGTTTTTT,CSARDNQGRTSGYTGELFF
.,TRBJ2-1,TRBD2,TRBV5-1,TGCGCCAGCAGCTTGTTTGCGGGAGGGTATAGCAATGAGCAGTTCTTC,CASSLFAGGYSNEQFF
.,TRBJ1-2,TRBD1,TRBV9,TGTGCCAGCAGCGTGGCCGGGACAGGGGGCGTCTATGGCTACACCTTC,CASSVAGTGGVYGYTF
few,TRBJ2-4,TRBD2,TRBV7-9,TGTGCCAGCAGCTCGACTAGCGGGGGGCGGTTGGACATTCAGTACTTC,CASSSTSGGRLDIQYF
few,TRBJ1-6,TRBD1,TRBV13,TGTGCCAGCAGCAGCCGGGACAGAAATTCTCTAAGCTCCTATAATTCACCCCTCCACTTT,CASSSRDRNSLSSYNSPLHF
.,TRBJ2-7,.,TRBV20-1,TGCAGTGCTAGTAGGGGGGCGGTAGGCGAGCAGTACTTC,CSASRGAVGEQYF
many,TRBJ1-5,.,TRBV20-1,TGCAGTGCTAGAGACGCAAATAGCAATCAGCCCCAGCATTTT,CSARDANSNQPQHF
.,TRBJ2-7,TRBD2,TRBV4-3,TGCGCCAGCAGCCAAGTAGCGGGAGCCCTCTCCTACGAGCAGTACTTC,CASSQVAGALSYEQYF